A single sample is the source of the 20 T cell receptor beta chains below, sequenced in a study of shared T cell receptors in the human thymus. The method was immunoSEQ multiplex PCR; TCRdb's version includes in-frame clones alone and lacks a portion of them. The table includes roughly 550,000 clones, more than 75% detected once. These sequences were also reported in another study, on human thymus T cells.

Sequenced sample: thymocytes. These receptors all come from a boy younger than two with a congenital heart defect.

This clone has just a few counts. The gene calls are TRBV12-5 and TRBJ1-1; D may be TRBD1 (6 bases). V lost 6 bases to trimming and J lost 5 bases, with 19 bases between them. Germline assignment: CDR1 LGHNT and CDR2 FRNRAP. The CDR3 runs to 15 residues. CDR3 residues: CASGISQGSGTEAFF. CDR3 bases: TGTGCTAGTGGCATATCACAGGGTTCAGGGACTGAAGCTTTCTTT. The full variable domain, in which reference TRBV12-5 and TRBJ1-1 provide the parts outside the CDR3, is DARVTQTPRHKVTEMGQEVTMRCQPILGHNTVFWYRQTMMQGLELLAYFRNRAPLDDSGMPKDRFSAEMPDATLATLKIQPSEPRDSAVYFCASGISQGSGTEAFFGQGTRLTVV.

Comments on this clone: This CDR3 is also generated by other DNA sequences in the sample. The V gene is TRBV14, the J gene TRBJ2-7; the match to TRBD2 covers 9 bases. The junction had 3 bases not matched to a gene; V was cut back by 4 bases and J by 2 bases. The CDR3 totals 14 residues. Per germline, CDR1 SGHDN and CDR2 FVKESK. The CDR3 region is CASSPGTSPYEQYF. The CDR3 DNA sequence: TGTGCCAGCAGCCCCGGGACTAGCCCCTACGAGCAGTACTTC.

This rearrangement joins TRBV5-6 to TRBJ1-1; TRBD1 matches at 8 bases. Germline V gene data show CDR1 as SGHDT and CDR2 as YYEEEE. This CDR3 has 15 amino acids. V shed 4 bases, J shed 4 bases, and the junction held 9 bases outside the gene matches. The CDR3 DNA follows: TGTGCCAGCAGCCCCGGCGGACAGGGAAGCACTGAAGCTTTCTTT. This sequence encodes CASSPGGQGSTEAFF.

The genes are TRBV19 and TRBJ2-2; 11 bases agree with TRBD2. The germline V gene encodes CDR1 LNHDA and CDR2 SQIVND (reference sequence). J was trimmed by 7 bases and V by 10 bases; bases with no gene match: 5. The CDR3 totals 13 residues. The CDR3 sequence: CATSGRNHGELFF. CDR3 DNA sequence: TGTGCCACTAGCGGGAGGAATCACGGGGAGCTGTTTTTT.

The chain couples TRBV10-3 to TRBJ1-1; D not resolved. V lost 0 bases to trimming and J lost 1 base, with 12 bases between them. The CDR3 has 16 residues. The germline V gene has CDR1 ENHRY and CDR2 SYGVKD. CDR3 amino acids: CAISESTGEENTEAFF. DNA of the CDR3: TGTGCCATCAGTGAGTCGACCGGGGAGGAGAACACTGAAGCTTTCTTT.

The chain recombines TRBV28 with TRBJ2-7; D not certain. Germline CDR1 reads MDHEN; CDR2 reads SYDVKM. V shed 5 bases and J shed 0 bases, with 11 bases lying between them. The CDR3 has 14 amino acids. In DNA form, the CDR3 reads TGTGCCAGCAGTCAGTACCGCAGCTCCTACGAGCAGTACTTC. It codes for CASSQYRSSYEQYF.

The CDR3 region has the DNA TGTGCCAGCAGCTTAGTGTTTGGGCGGGAGGGCGGCACAGATACGCAGTATTTT. Its protein product is CASSLVFGREGGTDTQYF. The chain links TRBV7-2 to TRBJ2-3; 9 nucleotides line up with TRBD2. In germline, CDR1 is SGHTA, CDR2 FQGNSA. Trimming cost V 1 base and J 1 base; bases outside gene matches: 9. This CDR3 spans 18 amino acids.

This chain uses TRBV5-6 with TRBJ1-2; 9 bases line up with TRBD1. The CDR3 has 17 amino acids. Germline CDR1 reads SGHDT; CDR2 reads YYEEEE. The ends lost 4 bases at V and 3 bases at J; junction bases unmatched: 13. This chain's CDR3 is CASSLGRTGGLHYGYTF. For the CDR3, the DNA is TGTGCCAGCAGCCTAGGCCGTACAGGGGGCCTACACTATGGCTACACCTTC.

The gene calls are TRBV27 and TRBJ2-7; TRBD1 matches 11 bases. Germline V gene data show CDR1 as MNHEY and CDR2 as SMNVEV (reference sequence). CDR3 size: 16 residues. With V trimmed by 5 bases and J by 2 bases, 8 bases remained unmatched. The CDR3 reads CASSPEGQGDAYEQYF. The CDR3 DNA reads as TGTGCCAGCAGTCCGGAGGGACAGGGGGATGCCTACGAGCAGTACTTC.

The chain links TRBV12-5 to TRBJ2-1; 13 bases fit TRBD2. The germline CDR1 and CDR2 sequences are LGHNT and FRNRAP. There are 16 residues in the CDR3. Trimming at V came to 0 bases and at J to 9 bases, leaving 5 bases not matched to a gene. The CDR3 nucleotides read TGTGCTAGTGGTTTGGTAGGACTAGCGGGAGTGGCTGAGCAGTTCTTC. Amino acid sequence: CASGLVGLAGVAEQFF. Drawing the rest from reference TRBV12-5 and TRBJ2-1, the complete variable domain is DARVTQTPRHKVTEMGQEVTMRCQPILGHNTVFWYRQTMMQGLELLAYFRNRAPLDDSGMPKDRFSAEMPDATLATLKIQPSEPRDSAVYFCASGLVGLAGVAEQFFGPGTRLTVL.

CDR3 region: CASSLTVVGHSNQPQHF. The CDR3, as DNA: TGTGCCAGCAGTTTAACTGTCGTGGGCCATAGCAATCAGCCCCAGCATTTT. The chain combines TRBV28 with TRBJ1-5; D unclear. The CDR3 sequence is 17 residues long. The germline V gene has CDR1 MDHEN and CDR2 SYDVKM. Trimming took 2 bases from V and 0 from J, leaving 14 bases between them.

The V gene is TRBV5-1, the J gene TRBJ2-7; possibly TRBD2 for D (5 bases). In germline, CDR1 is SGHRS, CDR2 YFSETQ. The CDR3 consists of 14 residues. The ends were cut back, 1 base at V and 1 base at J, with 9 bases in the middle. The CDR3 coding sequence is TGCGCCAGCAGCTTGCGGCTAGCATCCTACGAGCAGTACTTC. It is translated as CASSLRLASYEQYF.

The chain recombines TRBV6-5 with TRBJ1-2; D gene ambiguous. Germline CDR1 MNHEY, CDR2 SVGAGI. The CDR3 totals 15 residues. Trimming took off 0 bases at V and 3 bases at J, with 11 bases between the two ends. DNA of the CDR3: TGTGCCAGCAGTTACTCGAGTGGGCTTCACTATGGCTACACCTTC. Translation: CASSYSSGLHYGYTF.

The V and J genes are TRBV6-6 and TRBJ2-1, with 13 bases identical to TRBD2. Germline V gene lookup returns CDR1 MNHNY and CDR2 SVGAGI (reference sequence). J gave up 14 bases and V 5 bases, and 12 bases lay outside the gene matches. The CDR3 runs to 15 residues. The CDR3: CASSVSGTSGTRKFF. The CDR3 coding sequence is TGTGCCAGCAGTGTGTCCGGGACTAGCGGGACCCGCAAGTTCTTC.

The chain is built from TRBV11-2 and TRBJ2-4; 7 bases line up with TRBD1. The CDR3 spans 16 residues. Germline V lookup: CDR1 SGHAT, CDR2 FQNNGV. Trimming took 8 bases from V and 0 from J; bases not matched to a gene: 10. CDR3 sequence: CASLPGQALAKNIQYF. CDR3 bases: TGTGCCAGCCTCCCTGGACAGGCCCTAGCCAAAAACATTCAGTACTTC.

Only a few counts were recorded for this clone. J is TRBJ1-5 and V is TRBV19; D is possibly TRBD1 (6 bases). Per germline, CDR1 LNHDA and CDR2 SQIVND (reference sequence). This CDR3 is 14 amino acids long. Trimming cost V 7 bases and J 6 bases, with 16 bases left between them. The CDR3 loop reads CASTTGGAGQPQHF. As DNA, the CDR3 is TGTGCCAGTACCACGGGGGGGGCCGGTCAGCCCCAGCATTTT.

The chain couples TRBV23-1 to TRBJ1-1; D is unresolved. TRBV23-1 is identified as an open reading frame with a role that is uncertain. The ends were cut back, 5 bases at V and 1 base at J, with 8 bases in the middle. The CDR3 is 13 amino acids. The CDR3 loop reads CASSGGENTEAFF. The CDR3 DNA is TGCGCCAGCAGTGGCGGGGAGAACACTGAAGCTTTCTTT.

The chain joins TRBV11-2 to TRBJ1-5, with TRBD1 matching over 8 bases. The V and J ends lost 5 bases and 7 bases, in that order; junction bases with no gene match: 7. From germline, CDR1 is SGHAT and CDR2 FQNNGV. The CDR3 length is 14 residues. In nucleotides, the CDR3 is TGTGCCAGCAGCCACCCAGGGGGCGGGCAGCCCCAGCATTTT. It specifies CASSHPGGGQPQHF.

This clone was counted a few times. CDR3 DNA sequence: TGTGCCAGCAGCCCCGACAGGAACCCCTACGAGCAGTACTTC. It encodes CASSPDRNPYEQYF. The chain links TRBV11-2 to TRBJ2-7; tentative D call: TRBD1 (6 bases). Looked up from germline, CDR1 is SGHAT and CDR2 is FQNNGV. The CDR3 has 14 residues. V lost 5 bases and J lost 2, with 13 bases in between.

This chain uses TRBV28 with TRBJ2-2; D is ambiguous. Trimming removed 2 bases from V and 8 bases from J, with 6 bases in between. CDR3 length: 12 amino acids. Germline V gene data show CDR1 as MDHEN and CDR2 as SYDVKM. The CDR3 nucleotides read TGTGCCAGCAGTTTAGTTCCTGGGGAGCTGTTTTTT. It specifies CASSLVPGELFF.